Below are 8 T cell receptor beta chains sequenced from a single sample in a study of shared clonotypes between healthy human individuals. Generated by immunoSEQ multiplex PCR, the TCRdb table keeps only in-frame clones and is missing some. The sample records 2,500,000 or so clones, roughly 93% being singletons. Sequences were obtained from naive CD4+ T cells from PBMCs. This sample's subset: CD45RA+ positively selected. The receptors were gathered from a man in his late teens or twenties in good health. Some clones in this sample may be carry-over from other donors' samples.

This chain uses TRBV6-5 with TRBJ2-7, with 8 bases identical to TRBD1. This CDR3 comprises 15 residues. Losses at the gene ends were 2 bases for V and 4 bases for J; bases not matched to a gene: 7. Looked up from germline, CDR1 is MNHEY and CDR2 is SVGAGI. CDR3 nucleotide sequence: TGTGCCAGCAGTTACCTTGGGACAGGAATGTACGAGCAGTACTTC. Its translation: CASSYLGTGMYEQYF.

The V gene is TRBV18, the J gene TRBJ2-7; 7 nucleotides line up with TRBD1. Trimming at V came to 6 bases and at J to 0 bases, leaving 5 bases not matched to a gene. CDR1 is KGHSH and CDR2 is LQKENI in the germline V gene. This CDR3 comprises 14 residues. DNA of the CDR3: TGTGCCAGCTCTACGGGACAGCTCTCCTACGAGCAGTACTTC. Translating gives CASSTGQLSYEQYF.

The genes are TRBV18 and TRBJ1-4, with TRBD1 matching over 10 bases. This CDR3 region has 13 residues. J was trimmed by 12 bases and V by 5 bases; bases with no gene match: 6. Germline V lookup: CDR1 KGHSH, CDR2 LQKENI. The CDR3 bases are TGTGCCAGCTCATCGGGACAGGGGAGGGAACTGTTTTTT. Translating gives CASSSGQGRELFF. Based on the CDR3 plus reference TRBV18 and TRBJ1-4, the full variable domain is NAGVMQNPRHLVRRRGQEARLRCSPMKGHSHVYWYRQLPEEGLKFMVYLQKENIIDESGMPKERFSAEFPKEGPSILRIQQVVRGDSAAYFCASSSGQGRELFFGSGTQLSVL.

J is TRBJ1-1 and V is TRBV7-8; TRBD1 might be the D (5 bases). Germline values: CDR1 SGHVS, CDR2 FQNEAQ. The CDR3 contains 15 residues. The germline V and J ends were trimmed by 7 bases and 6 bases, with 21 bases remaining between them. As DNA, the CDR3 is TGTGCCAGCACCCCAATTTACCGTGGGGACGCTGAAGCTTTCTTT. Translating gives CASTPIYRGDAEAFF.

This chain uses TRBV14 with TRBJ2-7; perhaps TRBD1 as D (6 bases). Germline V CDR1 and CDR2: SGHDN, FVKESK. Trimming took off 3 bases at V and 2 bases at J, with 14 bases between the two ends. CDR3 size: 15 residues. CDR3 sequence (DNA): TGTGCCAGCAGCCACCGAACAGGGATACCCTACGAGCAGTACTTC. Translation: CASSHRTGIPYEQYF.

The chain couples TRBV5-1 to TRBJ2-5, with TRBD2 matching over 15 bases. The J segment lost 1 base and the V segment lost 4 bases, leaving 11 bases of the junction unmatched. The CDR3 loop spans 19 amino acids. Germline loops: CDR1 SGHRS, CDR2 YFSETQ. CDR3 protein: CASSTVPGLAGGFQETQYF. CDR3 nucleotide sequence: TGCGCCAGCAGCACCGTACCGGGACTAGCGGGAGGCTTCCAAGAGACCCAGTACTTC. Complete variable domain (other parts from reference TRBV5-1 and TRBJ2-5): KAGVTQTPRYLIKTRGQQVTLSCSPISGHRSVSWYQQTPGQGLQFLFEYFSETQRNKGNFPGRFSGRQFSNSRSEMNVSTLELGDSALYLCASSTVPGLAGGFQETQYFGPGTRLLVL.

This chain uses TRBV25-1 with TRBJ1-2, with a weak D call TRBD1 (5 bases). The CDR3 length is 12 residues. V was shortened by 6 bases and J by 2 bases, with 7 bases between the two germline ends. CDR1 and CDR2 (germline): MGHDK, SYGVNS. The CDR3: CASSGDNYGYTF. The CDR3, as DNA: TGTGCCAGCAGCGGGGACAACTATGGCTACACCTTC.

This chain connects TRBV2 to TRBJ2-7; 10 nucleotides agree with TRBD2. The CDR3 has 14 residues. V shed 8 bases, J shed 4 bases, and the junction held 8 bases outside the gene matches. Germline CDR1 reads SNHLY; CDR2 reads FYNNEI. The CDR3 DNA reads as TGTGCCAGCCAAAATAGCGGGAGGAAATACGAGCAGTACTTC. Translated: CASQNSGRKYEQYF.